This passage covers 23 T cell receptor beta chains from one sample sequenced in a study of T cell changes during pregnancy in multiple sclerosis. Here immunoSEQ multiplex PCR was the method, and the copy in TCRdb shows in-frame clones only, minus some. The table lists over 50,000 clones, about 87% of them singletons. Material for sequencing was peripheral blood from another person, used as feeder cells. All receptors come from a human donor whose cells served as feeder cells for cultures in a pregnancy study.

The chain joins TRBV2 to TRBJ1-1; no clear D gene. The CDR3 contains 11 residues. Germline V gene data show CDR1 as SNHLY and CDR2 as FYNNEI. The V end was cut by 7 bases, the J end by 1 base, with 4 bases between. The CDR3 loop is CASKENTEAFF. CDR3 sequence (DNA): TGTGCCAGCAAAGAGAACACTGAAGCTTTCTTT.

The rearrangement uses TRBV19 and TRBJ1-1; possible D gene TRBD1, 5 bases. CDR3 length equals 14 residues. The V end lost 2 bases, the J end lost 4 bases, and 11 bases lay between the germline ends. Germline CDR1 is LNHDA and CDR2 is SQIVND (reference sequence). In DNA form, the CDR3 reads TGTGCCAGTAGTATACTTGGGACCAGCACTGAAGCTTTCTTT. It is translated as CASSILGTSTEAFF.

The genes are TRBV28 and TRBJ1-1, with D maybe TRBD1 (6 bases). The V end lost 6 bases, the J end lost 0 bases, and 11 bases lay between the germline ends. Germline CDR1 reads MDHEN; CDR2 reads SYDVKM. This CDR3 has 14 residues. CDR3 region: CASSSGTMNTEAFF. DNA for the CDR3: TGTGCCAGCAGCTCCGGGACAATGAACACTGAAGCTTTCTTT.

The chain employs TRBV10-3 and TRBJ1-1; D call uncertain. The CDR3 is 14 amino acids. V was cut by 7 bases and J by 1 base, with 13 bases left in between. Germline values: CDR1 ENHRY, CDR2 SYGVKD. CDR3: CAIKSDPANTEAFF. CDR3 DNA sequence: TGTGCCATCAAGTCAGACCCCGCGAACACTGAAGCTTTCTTT.

The chain uses TRBV11-2 and TRBJ2-1; D is possibly TRBD1 (5 bases). CDR1 is SGHAT, CDR2 FQNNGV, per germline. The CDR3 is made up of 15 amino acids. The V and J ends lost 8 bases and 0 bases respectively, with 14 bases between them. The CDR3 sequence: CASGTDRDSYNEQFF. The CDR3 coding sequence is TGTGCCAGCGGAACCGACAGAGACTCCTACAATGAGCAGTTCTTC.

The rearrangement joins TRBV11-2 to TRBJ2-2, with D perhaps TRBD1 (6 bases). In germline, CDR1 is SGHAT, CDR2 FQNNGV. The CDR3 extends over 15 amino acids. Trimming removed 5 bases at V and 5 bases at J, with 15 bases between. In nucleotides, the CDR3 is TGTGCCAGCAGCACCATCAGGGGAAGGACCGGGGAGCTGTTTTTT. It specifies CASSTIRGRTGELFF.

The chain carries TRBV28 and TRBJ2-7; tentatively, D is TRBD1 (6 bases). Germline V lookup: CDR1 MDHEN, CDR2 SYDVKM. This CDR3 has 13 residues. Trimming removed 2 bases at V and 9 bases at J, with 14 bases between. The CDR3 reads CASSLPDSPPQYF. DNA for the CDR3: TGTGCCAGCAGTTTACCGGACAGCCCGCCGCAGTACTTC.

This chain's CDR3 is CASSLLSSGNTIYF. The CDR3 nucleotides are TGTGCCAGCAGTTTACTCAGCTCTGGAAACACCATATATTTT. V is TRBV28 and J is TRBJ1-3; no clear D. The V gene's germline CDR1 is MDHEN and CDR2 SYDVKM. Trimming stripped 2 bases from V and 0 bases from J, with 5 bases between. The CDR3 has 14 amino acids.

The rearrangement uses TRBV10-1 and TRBJ1-1, with unresolved D. The V end was cut by 11 bases, the J end by 5 bases, with 15 bases between. Germline CDR1 is WNHNN and CDR2 is SYGVQD (reference sequence). This CDR3 contains 12 residues. CDR3 sequence: CASPARVTEAFF. In nucleotides, the CDR3 is TGCGCCTCCCCAGCCCGGGTTACTGAAGCTTTCTTT.

In its sample, this clone was seen a few times. The chain uses TRBV27 and TRBJ2-5; the D gene is possibly TRBD2 (6 bases). The V gene's germline CDR1 is MNHEY and CDR2 SMNVEV (reference sequence). The CDR3 has 13 amino acids. The germline V and J ends were trimmed by 1 base and 6 bases, with 9 bases remaining between them. CDR3 sequence (DNA): TGTGCCAGCAGTTTATACGGGAGCCAGACCCAGTACTTC. Translated, it gives CASSLYGSQTQYF.

This clone appeared once. This chain uses TRBV4-3 with TRBJ1-4, with a weak D call TRBD1 (6 bases). CDR1 LGHNA and CDR2 YSLEER come from the germline V gene. V shed 0 bases and J shed 3 bases, with 8 bases lying between them. This CDR3 region has 15 residues. This CDR3 reads CASSQEGAANEKLFF. The CDR3 DNA is TGCGCCAGCAGCCAAGAGGGGGCGGCTAATGAAAAACTGTTTTTT.

This clone was picked up a small number of times. V usage is TRBV27 and J usage is TRBJ1-1; maybe TRBD1 (5 bases). Germline-derived CDR1 and CDR2 are MNHEY and SMNVEV (reference sequence). CDR3 size: 16 residues. Trimming pared 5 bases from V and 3 bases from J, leaving 19 bases between. The CDR3: CASSDARGGRYTEAFF. As DNA, the CDR3 is TGTGCCAGCAGTGATGCAAGGGGAGGACGGTACACTGAAGCTTTCTTT.

The chain uses TRBV4-1 and TRBJ2-7, with TRBD1 matching 7 bases. V trimming: 0 bases; J trimming: 6 bases; junction bases outside the gene matches: 14. Germline-derived CDR1 and CDR2 are MGHRA and YSYEKL. This CDR3 comprises 17 residues. In DNA, the CDR3 is TGCGCCAGCAGCCAAGAGGGGTCCGGACAGGCTTCGGGCGAGCAGTACTTC. Protein sequence: CASSQEGSGQASGEQYF.

The chain employs TRBV19 and TRBJ2-2, with D possibly TRBD2 on 6 matching bases. Trimming removed 6 bases at V and 1 base at J, with 6 bases between. The germline V gene has CDR1 LNHDA and CDR2 SQIVND (reference sequence). The CDR3 has 13 amino acids. The CDR3 here is CASSGGNTGELFF. As DNA, the CDR3 is TGTGCCAGTAGCGGGGGGAACACCGGGGAGCTGTTTTTT.

The rearrangement uses TRBV2 and TRBJ1-6; D ambiguous. V lost 2 bases, J lost 7 bases, and 6 bases lay in between. Per the germline V gene, CDR1 is SNHLY and CDR2 is FYNNEI. CDR3 length equals 13 residues. The CDR3, as DNA: TGTGCCAGCAGTGAACTCCCGAATTCACCCCTCCACTTT. This codes for CASSELPNSPLHF.

The chain uses TRBV15 and TRBJ1-4; D may be TRBD1 (5 bases). This CDR3 spans 15 amino acids. Germline CDR1 reads LNHNV; CDR2 reads YYDKDF (reference sequence). Trimming removed 5 bases from V and 6 bases from J, with 16 bases in between. In DNA, the CDR3 is TGTGCCACCAGCGGAAATAGGGGTCTCTATGAAAAACTGTTTTTT. Translated, it gives CATSGNRGLYEKLFF. The variable domain in full, completed from reference TRBV15 and TRBJ1-4, reads DAMVIQNPRYQVTQFGKPVTLSCSQTLNHNVMYWYQQKSSQAPKLLFHYYDKDFNNEADTPDNFQSRRPNTSFCFLDIRSPGLGDTAMYLCATSGNRGLYEKLFFGSGTQLSVL.

V and J are TRBV14 and TRBJ1-2, with a possible D match to TRBD1 (6 bases). Germline values: CDR1 SGHDN, CDR2 FVKESK. The germline V and J ends were trimmed by 4 bases and 2 bases, with 14 bases remaining between them. CDR3 length equals 15 residues. The DNA of the CDR3 is TGTGCCAGCAGCCCGCGCCTAGGACAGAACTATGGCTACACCTTC. Translating it yields CASSPRLGQNYGYTF.

The chain couples TRBV6-5 to TRBJ2-1; no definite D call. Per the germline V gene, CDR1 is MNHEY and CDR2 is SVGAGI. This CDR3 has 12 residues. V was pared by 2 bases and J by 2 bases, with 1 base between. This CDR3 is CASSYTYNEQFF. DNA for the CDR3: TGTGCCAGCAGTTACACCTACAATGAGCAGTTCTTC.

CDR3 sequence reads: CASSIPSGGVSYNEQFF. CDR3 DNA sequence: TGTGCCAGTAGTATACCTTCGGGGGGGGTCTCCTACAATGAGCAGTTCTTC. The chain uses TRBV19 and TRBJ2-1; TRBD2 agrees at 8 bases. The CDR3 spans 17 residues. The V gene's germline CDR1 is LNHDA and CDR2 SQIVND (reference sequence). V lost 2 bases, J lost 0 bases, and 6 bases stayed unmatched.

This clone was counted between two and nine times. CDR3 DNA: TGTGCCAGTTCACAGGTACTAAGCGAAAAACTGTTTTTT. Translated: CASSQVLSEKLFF. The chain combines TRBV2 with TRBJ1-4; D might be TRBD1 (5 bases). The V and J ends lost 9 bases and 8 bases respectively, with 16 bases between them. The CDR3 spans 13 residues. Germline loops: CDR1 SNHLY, CDR2 FYNNEI.

The rearrangement links TRBV14 to TRBJ1-6; D gene uncertain. CDR1 SGHDN and CDR2 FVKESK come from the germline V gene. Trimming took off 1 base at V and 8 bases at J, with 9 bases between the two ends. This CDR3 is built from 14 residues. In nucleotides, the CDR3 is TGTGCCAGCAGCCAAGGGAGGGAGTATTCACCCCTCCACTTT. Residues: CASSQGREYSPLHF.

The genes are TRBV10-3 and TRBJ1-5, with D possibly TRBD1 on 6 matching bases. Trimming shortened V by 3 bases and J by 3 bases, and 9 bases separated the two germline ends. CDR3 length equals 14 residues. Germline V CDR1 and CDR2: ENHRY, SYGVKD. This CDR3 reads CAISEGGDNQPQHF. Written as DNA, the CDR3 is TGTGCCATCAGTGAAGGGGGGGACAATCAGCCCCAGCATTTT.

This chain joins TRBV5-1 and TRBJ2-7, with 14 bases fitting TRBD2. The ends lost 2 bases at V and 6 bases at J; junction bases unmatched: 7. The CDR3 has 16 residues. Germline V gives CDR1 SGHRS, CDR2 YFSETQ. The chain's CDR3 is CASSFFGTSGSTEQYF. In DNA form, the CDR3 reads TGCGCCAGCAGCTTTTTTGGGACTAGCGGGAGCACCGAGCAGTACTTC. Looking up the rest from reference TRBV5-1 and TRBJ2-7 gives the full variable domain: KAGVTQTPRYLIKTRGQQVTLSCSPISGHRSVSWYQQTPGQGLQFLFEYFSETQRNKGNFPGRFSGRQFSNSRSEMNVSTLELGDSALYLCASSFFGTSGSTEQYFGPGTRLTVT.